A single sample is the source of the 30 T cell receptor beta chains below, sequenced in a study of blood T cells in healthy people across ages. A second PCR, run for about 6 to 11 cycles, used a sample-barcoded 5' primer plus a J-beta primer mix. TCRdb reprocessed the 5' RACE reads with MiXCR, giving one entry per CDR3 protein. Of over 750,000 distinct CDR3 sequences in the sample, about 25% were seen once. The same specimen was also included in a second study, on T cells of mothers and their children.

Sequencing input: blood. These receptors originate from a boy aged 5-17 years in good health.

The chain is built from TRBV10-3 and TRBJ2-3, with D possibly called TRBD1 or TRBD2 (5 bases each). This CDR3 is 15 amino acids long. Germline assignment: CDR1 ENHRY and CDR2 SYGVKD. V was cut by 10 bases and J by 3 bases, with 20 bases left in between. The CDR3 nucleotides read TGTGCCACCATGGGCTCGGGGCTATATACAGATACGCAGTATTTT. Residues: CATMGSGLYTDTQYF.

The V call is TRBV7-9, the J call TRBJ2-7; 7 bases fit TRBD1. Trimming took 0 bases from V and 3 from J; bases not matched to a gene: 5. The CDR3 runs to 15 residues. In germline, CDR1 is SEHNR, CDR2 FQNEAQ (reference sequence). The CDR3 spells CASSLAGGADYEQYF. Written as DNA, the CDR3 is TGTGCCAGCAGCTTAGCAGGGGGCGCCGACTACGAGCAGTACTTC.

V usage is TRBV20-1 and J usage is TRBJ2-2; TRBD2 matches 12 bases. This CDR3 is 17 amino acids long. The germline V gene encodes CDR1 DFQATT and CDR2 SNEGSKA (reference sequence). Germline trimming cut 2 bases from V and 3 bases from J; bases unmatched to any gene: 7. DNA of the CDR3: TGCAGTGCTAGAAGGCTAGCGGGGGGGCCTGACACCGGGGAGCTGTTTTTT. It yields the protein CSARRLAGGPDTGELFF.

The chain has TRBV3-1 and TRBJ2-7; D gene unclear. Trimming took off 1 base at V and 8 bases at J, with 21 bases between the two ends. Germline V gene data show CDR1 as LGHDT and CDR2 as YNNKEL (reference sequence). This CDR3 is built from 16 residues. CDR3 in DNA: TGTGCCAGCAGCCAAGTAATACCATCCCGACCTACGCAGCAGTACTTC. Translation gives CASSQVIPSRPTQQYF.

The sample holds a few counts of this clonotype. The rearrangement uses TRBV27 and TRBJ2-7; no firm D call. From germline, CDR1 is MNHEY and CDR2 SMNVEV (reference sequence). The V and J ends lost 5 bases and 2 bases respectively, with 19 bases between them. The CDR3 has 16 residues. The CDR3 DNA reads as TGTGCCAGCAGTCAAGATCACCCAGACGGGCCCTACGAGCAGTACTTC. It encodes CASSQDHPDGPYEQYF.

The CDR3 sequence: CASSWGSRTGETQYF. DNA of the CDR3: TGCGCCAGCAGCTGGGGTTCTAGAACGGGCGAGACCCAGTACTTC. The V call is TRBV5-1, the J call TRBJ2-5; D ambiguous. Trimming removed 3 bases from V and 5 bases from J, with 17 bases in between. The CDR3 is 15 residues long. The germline gives CDR1 SGHRS, CDR2 YFSETQ.

The rearrangement links TRBV29-1 to TRBJ1-1; D gene unclear. The CDR3 totals 15 residues. The V gene lost 6 bases and the J gene lost 4 bases, with 21 bases spanning the gap. CDR1 and CDR2 (germline): SQVTM, ANQGSEA. CDR3 nucleotide sequence: TGCAGCGTAGCCCTTCACAGATCCCCTGGCACTGAAGCTTTCTTT. Translated, it gives CSVALHRSPGTEAFF.

This chain connects TRBV20-1 to TRBJ2-7; tentatively, D is TRBD1 or TRBD2 (5 bases each). Per the germline V gene, CDR1 is DFQATT and CDR2 is SNEGSKA (reference sequence). There are 15 residues in the CDR3. The V gene lost 3 bases and the J gene lost 0 bases, with 15 bases spanning the gap. The CDR3 DNA reads TGCAGTGCTAGGTCCTCGGGGCCCGGCTCCTACGAGCAGTACTTC. It specifies CSARSSGPGSYEQYF.

The table lists this clonotype with many counts. The chain uses TRBV20-1 and TRBJ2-7; 7 positions match TRBD1. Germline loops: CDR1 DFQATT, CDR2 SNEGSKA (reference sequence). V was pared by 5 bases and J by 6 bases, with 4 bases of the junction left unmatched. The CDR3 consists of 11 residues. The CDR3 reads CSAGTGVEQYF. CDR3 coding DNA: TGCAGTGCTGGAACAGGGGTCGAGCAGTACTTC.

CDR3: CASSLVEGTFTYGYTF. CDR3 in DNA: TGTGCCAGCAGCTTAGTCGAAGGAACCTTCACCTATGGCTACACCTTC. The chain has TRBV7-9 and TRBJ1-2; no reliable D call. V was pared by 1 base and J by 4 bases, with 16 bases between. The CDR3 contains 16 residues. Germline CDR1 reads SEHNR; CDR2 reads FQNEAQ (reference sequence).

This clonotype came up many times. The gene calls are TRBV14 and TRBJ2-4; TRBD2 is a possible D gene (6 bases). The CDR3 is made up of 13 amino acids. Trimming shortened V by 3 bases and J by 9 bases, and 12 bases separated the two germline ends. Germline V gene data show CDR1 as SGHDN and CDR2 as FVKESK. The CDR3, as DNA: TGTGCCAGCAGCCAGGGAGGTAGTGGCATTCAGTACTTC. It yields the protein CASSQGGSGIQYF.

The sample holds a few counts of this clonotype. The chain carries TRBV12-5 and TRBJ2-4; D unresolved. V was cut by 1 base and J by 9 bases, with 13 bases left in between. Germline loops: CDR1 LGHNT, CDR2 FRNRAP. The CDR3 is 14 residues long. The CDR3 sequence is CASGLGHRDSIQYF. The DNA of the CDR3 is TGTGCTAGTGGTTTGGGACACAGAGACTCCATTCAGTACTTC.

This clonotype has a handful of counts. CDR3 residues: CASSPSPLGQGPYEQYF. DNA of the CDR3: TGTGCCAGCAGCCCGTCCCCGCTCGGGCAGGGGCCCTACGAGCAGTACTTC. The chain is built from TRBV7-9 and TRBJ2-7, with D possibly TRBD1 on 6 matching bases. Germline V gene sequence: CDR1 SEHNR, CDR2 FQNEAQ (reference sequence). CDR3 size: 17 residues. V gave up 5 bases and J gave up 2 bases, with 22 bases separating them.

The chain joins TRBV4-2 to TRBJ2-1; D unresolved. The germline V gene encodes CDR1 LGHNA and CDR2 YNFKEQ. This CDR3 region has 16 residues. Trimming cost V 0 bases and J 0 bases, with 9 bases left between them. CDR3 loop: CASSQDQLASYNEQFF. DNA for the CDR3: TGTGCCAGCAGCCAAGATCAGCTGGCCTCCTACAATGAGCAGTTCTTC.

This clonotype has a handful of counts. V is TRBV12-3 or TRBV12-4 and J is TRBJ2-1; unclear D gene. V was trimmed by 5 bases and J by 2 bases, leaving 10 bases between them. The CDR3 is 14 amino acids. CDR3 protein: CASSPVLAYNEQFF. The CDR3 coding sequence is TGTGCCAGCAGTCCAGTGCTAGCCTACAATGAGCAGTTCTTC.

V is TRBV29-1 and J is TRBJ2-3, with no clear D. V was cut by 0 bases and J by 2 bases, with 6 bases left in between. This CDR3 contains 13 residues. CDR1 is SQVTM and CDR2 is ANQGSEA in the germline V gene. CDR3 protein: CSVEDGYTDTQYF. The CDR3 DNA reads as TGCAGCGTTGAAGATGGCTACACAGATACGCAGTATTTT.

This clonotype was detected a few times. The chain uses TRBV7-9 and TRBJ2-7; 13 positions match TRBD2. After removal of 4 bases from V and 0 bases from J, the junction contained 6 bases not matched to a gene. This CDR3 comprises 17 residues. Germline CDR1 reads SEHNR; CDR2 reads FQNEAQ (reference sequence). In DNA, the CDR3 is TGTGCCAGCAGCTCGGGACTAGCGGGACCGTTCTCCTACGAGCAGTACTTC. Amino acid sequence: CASSSGLAGPFSYEQYF.

This clonotype has a handful of counts. The gene calls are TRBV6-2 or TRBV6-3 and TRBJ2-5, with 7 positions matching TRBD1. The CDR3 is 16 amino acids. Germline CDR1 reads MNHEY; CDR2 reads SVGEGT. The trim removed 6 bases at V and 5 bases at J, leaving 15 bases unmatched. In DNA, the CDR3 is TGTGCCAGCAGACCTTCTAACAGGGGAAGGCCGGAGACCCAGTACTTC. Residues: CASRPSNRGRPETQYF.

CDR3 residues: CASSFGTSATDTQYF. The CDR3, as DNA: TGTGCCAGCAGCTTTGGGACTAGCGCGACAGATACGCAGTATTTT. The J gene is TRBJ2-3, the V gene TRBV7-6, with 10 bases matching TRBD2. This CDR3 has 15 amino acids. The trim removed 3 bases at V and 3 bases at J, leaving 3 bases unmatched. Germline assignment: CDR1 SGHVS and CDR2 FNYEAQ.

The table lists this clonotype with a few counts. The chain combines TRBV9 with TRBJ1-4, with TRBD1 matching over 8 bases. The CDR3 length is 15 residues. The germline CDR1 and CDR2 sequences are SGDLS and YYNGEE. V dropped 3 bases and J dropped 7; count of bases not matched to a gene: 8. This CDR3 is CASSGSGTGSEKLFF. The CDR3 bases are TGTGCCAGCAGCGGATCCGGGACAGGCAGTGAAAAACTGTTTTTT.

This clonotype was counted between two and nine times. A read error may produce the germline difference seen at one junction end. This chain uses TRBV7-7 with TRBJ1-2, with D uncertain. The CDR3 is 12 residues long. The germline V gene has CDR1 SSHAT and CDR2 FNYEAQ (reference sequence). This chain's CDR3 is CASSLTPGGYTF. In DNA, the CDR3 is TGTGCTAGCAGCTTAACCCCCGGAGGCTACACCTTC.

This clonotype was seen more than once but under ten times. V usage is TRBV28 and J usage is TRBJ2-4, with D possibly matching TRBD1 (7 bases). Germline CDR1 MDHEN, CDR2 SYDVKM. The length of the CDR3 is 14 residues. V was cut by 6 bases and J by 3 bases, with 12 bases left in between. The CDR3 loop is CASRQGEDKNIQYF. The CDR3 DNA reads as TGTGCCAGCAGGCAGGGGGAGGACAAAAACATTCAGTACTTC.

The chain has TRBV12-3 or TRBV12-4 and TRBJ2-1; 14 bases are shared with TRBD2. V shed 5 bases and J 8 bases; nucleotides not matched to a gene: 2. The CDR3 is 14 residues long. CDR3 region: CASSGTSGSDEQFF. CDR3 sequence (DNA): TGTGCCAGCAGTGGGACTAGCGGGAGTGATGAGCAGTTCTTC.

This clonotype was recorded a few times. CDR3 sequence reads: CASSLGVRDRESLKDYGYTF. The CDR3 bases are TGTGCCAGCAGCTTAGGTGTGCGGGACAGGGAGAGCCTAAAGGACTATGGCTACACCTTC. The chain carries TRBV7-9 and TRBJ1-2; 9 nucleotides align to TRBD1. Trimming at V came to 1 base and at J to 3 bases, leaving 18 bases not matched to a gene. In germline, CDR1 is SEHNR, CDR2 FQNEAQ (reference sequence). This CDR3 region has 20 residues. The full variable domain, in which reference TRBV7-9 and TRBJ1-2 provide the parts outside the CDR3, is DTGVSQNPRHKITKRGQNVTFRCDPISEHNRLYWYRQTLGQGPEFLTYFQNEAQLEKSRLLSDRFSAERPKGSFSTLEIQRTEQGDSAMYLCASSLGVRDRESLKDYGYTFGSGTRLTVV.

The chain employs TRBV10-3 and TRBJ2-2; D call uncertain. V was cut by 0 bases and J by 6 bases, with 5 bases left in between. Looked up from germline, CDR1 is ENHRY and CDR2 is SYGVKD. The CDR3 is made up of 13 amino acids. CDR3 bases: TGTGCCATCAGTGAGTCGGTAGCCGGGGAGCTGTTTTTT. This translates into CAISESVAGELFF.

This clonotype was recorded a few times. The rearrangement joins TRBV6-2 or TRBV6-3 to TRBJ2-5, with D tentatively TRBD2 (6 bases). CDR3 length: 18 amino acids. Germline CDR1 reads MNHEY; CDR2 reads SVGEGT. Trimming removed 4 bases from V and 5 bases from J, with 26 bases in between. CDR3 sequence: CASSFGPYLGEEDETQYF. CDR3 sequence (DNA): TGTGCCAGCAGTTTCGGACCTTATTTAGGGGAGGAGGATGAGACCCAGTACTTC.

The DNA of the CDR3 is TGTGCCAGCAGCCCTAGCGGGAGTGAAAATGAGCAGTTCTTC. Translating it yields CASSPSGSENEQFF. The chain links TRBV7-3 to TRBJ2-1; 10 nucleotides match TRBD2. The CDR3 has 14 residues. Per the germline V gene, CDR1 is SGHTA and CDR2 is FQGTGA. V was pared by 5 bases and J by 7 bases, with 5 bases of the junction left unmatched.

This chain uses TRBV9 with TRBJ2-1; 7 bases map to TRBD2. The CDR3 runs 16 residues. The V and J ends lost 3 bases and 3 bases, in that order; junction bases with no gene match: 9. Germline V gene sequence: CDR1 SGDLS, CDR2 YYNGEE. This CDR3 is CASSAMGGSGYNEQFF. Here the CDR3 DNA reads TGTGCCAGCAGCGCCATGGGCGGGAGTGGCTACAATGAGCAGTTCTTC.

V and J are TRBV5-1 and TRBJ1-4; D is possibly TRBD1 (6 bases). From germline, CDR1 is SGHRS and CDR2 YFSETQ. V lost 2 bases and J 4 bases, leaving 12 bases between the germline ends. The CDR3 is 15 residues long. DNA for the CDR3: TGCGCCAGCAGCTTCCGGGACACGAGTAATGAAAAACTGTTTTTT. Translation gives CASSFRDTSNEKLFF.

This clonotype has just a few counts. This rearrangement joins TRBV29-1 to TRBJ2-3; a weak D match, TRBD1 (6 bases). The V and J ends lost 5 bases and 3 bases respectively, with 12 bases between them. The CDR3 covers 13 residues. Germline assignment: CDR1 SQVTM and CDR2 ANQGSEA. The CDR3 bases are TGCAGCGTTCAAGGGGGTAGGACAGATACGCAGTATTTT. This sequence encodes CSVQGGRTDTQYF.